This is a list of T cell receptor beta chains from one sample in a study of blood T cell repertoires in COVID-19. TCRdb's copy holds only in-frame clones and misses some; the assay was immunoSEQ multiplex PCR. The table records 150,000 to 200,000 clones, about 80% of them present only once. The sample was peripheral blood. The receptors come from a man in his 60s with acute or convalescent COVID-19. CDR3s include the opening cysteine and the closing phenylalanine or tryptophan. Each record gives: CDR3 DNA, CDR3 protein, D gene, J gene, clone size, V gene. A D gene is named only where the DNA matches it firmly. Part of the rows lack a size; the others show once, few, many or a class for expanded clones.

DNA: TGTGCCTGGAGTGGCAGGGTAGGGAACACTGAAGCTTTCTTT; CDR3: CAWSGRVGNTEAFF; D: .; J: TRBJ1-1; size: .; V: TRBV30
DNA: TGCAGTGCTAGTACTCCGGGACAGCACTACGAGCAGTACTTC; CDR3: CSASTPGQHYEQYF; D: TRBD1; J: TRBJ2-7; size: .; V: TRBV20-1
DNA: TGCGCCAGCAGCCAAGATTGGCTCGGACAGGGAGGACGCTACACCTTC; CDR3: CASSQDWLGQGGRYTF; D: TRBD1; J: TRBJ1-2; size: .; V: TRBV4-1
DNA: TGTGCCTGTTCGGGACAGGGGATACAGCCCCAGCATTTT; CDR3: CACSGQGIQPQHF; D: TRBD1; J: TRBJ1-5; size: .; V: TRBV30
DNA: TGTGCCAGTAGTTACCAAGCCCGGGACTACGAGCAGTACTTC; CDR3: CASSYQARDYEQYF; D: .; J: TRBJ2-7; size: .; V: TRBV19
DNA: TGTGCCAGCAGCTTTGAGGGTCAAGGCAATCAGCCCCAGCATTTT; CDR3: CASSFEGQGNQPQHF; D: .; J: TRBJ1-5; size: once; V: TRBV11-2
DNA: TGTGCCAGCAGATCCTCGGGACTAGAGGGAGAGACCCAGTACTTC; CDR3: CASRSSGLEGETQYF; D: TRBD2; J: TRBJ2-5; size: .; V: TRBV7-3
DNA: TGCAGCGTCGGACAGGGGGCGCGTTTGGAGACCCAGTACTTC; CDR3: CSVGQGARLETQYF; D: TRBD1; J: TRBJ2-5; size: .; V: TRBV29-1
DNA: TGTGCCAGCAGCTTAGCGGGGGGTGGAACTGAAGCTTTCTTT; CDR3: CASSLAGGGTEAFF; D: .; J: TRBJ1-1; size: many; V: TRBV7-9
DNA: TGTGCCAGCAGCGAGACTACCGAGAGGGCAGATACGCAGTATTTT; CDR3: CASSETTERADTQYF; D: .; J: TRBJ2-3; size: few; V: TRBV2
DNA: TGCAGCGTTGAATCGGGGATTGCGGCTGGCTACACCTTC; CDR3: CSVESGIAAGYTF; D: .; J: TRBJ1-2; size: .; V: TRBV29-1
DNA: TGTGCCAGCAGTGAACCTGACAGGTTCGGTGACTACACCTTC; CDR3: CASSEPDRFGDYTF; D: .; J: TRBJ1-2; size: .; V: TRBV25-1
DNA: TGTGCCACCGGGGACTACAAAAACATTCAGTACTTC; CDR3: CATGDYKNIQYF; D: TRBD2; J: TRBJ2-4; size: .; V: TRBV25-1
DNA: TGTGCCAGCAGCTCCCCCGAAGACGGGGGGGCCTTGGATGAGCAGTTCTTC; CDR3: CASSSPEDGGALDEQFF; D: TRBD2; J: TRBJ2-1; size: many; V: TRBV7-6
DNA: TGTGCCAGCAATTCGGGACAGGGCTACGAGCAGTACTTC; CDR3: CASNSGQGYEQYF; D: TRBD1; J: TRBJ2-7; size: .; V: TRBV6-5
DNA: TGTGCCAGCAGTTTAAAGTCTCCCCGGACAGGGGGAGCTTTCTTT; CDR3: CASSLKSPRTGGAFF; D: TRBD1; J: TRBJ1-1; size: .; V: TRBV27
DNA: TGCGCCAGCCTAAATAGCGGGAGGGGAGAGACCCAGTACTTC; CDR3: CASLNSGRGETQYF; D: TRBD2; J: TRBJ2-5; size: .; V: TRBV5-1
DNA: TGTGCCAGCAGCTTCGGGGACAGGGCCCACGAGCAGTACTTC; CDR3: CASSFGDRAHEQYF; D: TRBD1; J: TRBJ2-7; size: once; V: TRBV5-4
DNA: TGTGCCAGCAGTTTCCGGGACACCTCCTACGAGCAGTACTTC; CDR3: CASSFRDTSYEQYF; D: .; J: TRBJ2-7; size: .; V: TRBV6-5
DNA: TGTGCCACCCTGACAGGGACGGAAGAGACCCAGTACTTC; CDR3: CATLTGTEETQYF; D: TRBD1; J: TRBJ2-5; size: .; V: TRBV6-5
DNA: TGCAGCGTTGAATCGGCGGGACAGGGAGCGTTGAAGGCCGGGGAGCTGTTTTTT; CDR3: CSVESAGQGALKAGELFF; D: TRBD1; J: TRBJ2-2; size: .; V: TRBV29-1
DNA: TGTGCCAGCAGCCCCGTGACAGGGAGCTCTGGAAACACCATATATTTT; CDR3: CASSPVTGSSGNTIYF; D: TRBD1; J: TRBJ1-3; size: .; V: TRBV3-1/TRBV3-2
DNA: TGTGCCAGCAGAAAATTAGGGGGCGCGGTGAATGGCTACACCTTC; CDR3: CASRKLGGAVNGYTF; D: TRBD1; J: TRBJ1-2; size: once; V: TRBV13
DNA: TGTGCCAGCAGCCAGACGAGGGCCCGGGACTATGGCTACACCTTC; CDR3: CASSQTRARDYGYTF; D: .; J: TRBJ1-2; size: .; V: TRBV14
DNA: TGCGCCAGCACTTCCTTGGTCGGAGTGGGCACAGATACGCAGTATTTT; CDR3: CASTSLVGVGTDTQYF; D: .; J: TRBJ2-3; size: .; V: TRBV5-1
DNA: TGTGCCAGCAGCTTAGCAACTGGCACCGGGGAGCTGTTTTTT; CDR3: CASSLATGTGELFF; D: .; J: TRBJ2-2; size: .; V: TRBV7-9
DNA: TGTGCCTGGAGCGGTTTGGGCAACACTGAAGCTTTCTTT; CDR3: CAWSGLGNTEAFF; D: .; J: TRBJ1-1; size: .; V: TRBV30
DNA: TGTGCCTGGAGTGTAGGTATTCGGGGCACTGAAGCTTTCTTT; CDR3: CAWSVGIRGTEAFF; D: .; J: TRBJ1-1; size: .; V: TRBV30
DNA: TGTGCCATCACCCCTGACAGGGCGGGGTATGGCTACACCTTC; CDR3: CAITPDRAGYGYTF; D: TRBD1; J: TRBJ1-2; size: .; V: TRBV10-3
DNA: TGTGCCAGCAGCCAAGTGACGGTCCAGGCCAACTCCTACAATGAGCAGTTCTTC; CDR3: CASSQVTVQANSYNEQFF; D: .; J: TRBJ2-1; size: .; V: TRBV3-1/TRBV3-2
DNA: TGCGCCAGCAGCCGCTCGGACAGTGAGACCACTGAAGCTTTCTTT; CDR3: CASSRSDSETTEAFF; D: .; J: TRBJ1-1; size: few; V: TRBV4-1